The 12 T cell receptor beta chains below all came from one sample that was sequenced in a study of blood T cells in healthy people across ages. The use of a sample-barcoded 5' primer and a J-beta primer mix characterized a second PCR of roughly 7 to 12 cycles. One entry per CDR3 protein results from TCRdb running MiXCR on the 5' RACE reads. The table lists about 970,000 distinct CDR3 sequences, roughly half of them singletons. Sequences were obtained from blood. The receptors were gathered from a woman aged 60-70 years in good health.

This clonotype has a handful of counts. The chain carries TRBV2 and TRBJ2-4, with TRBD1 as a possible D gene (6 bases). The CDR3 covers 15 residues. The V gene lost 6 bases and the J gene lost 2 bases, with 14 bases spanning the gap. The germline V gene has CDR1 SNHLY and CDR2 FYNNEI. The chain's CDR3 is CASSDRMATKNIQYF. As DNA, the CDR3 is TGTGCCAGCAGCGACAGGATGGCAACCAAAAACATTCAGTACTTC.

This clonotype was seen a single time. This chain joins TRBV4-2 and TRBJ2-7; D is perhaps TRBD1 or TRBD2 (5 bases each). The CDR3 extends over 15 amino acids. CDR1 LGHNA and CDR2 YNFKEQ come from the germline V gene. V shed 3 bases and J shed 3 bases, with 15 bases lying between them. The CDR3 sequence: CASSHRDQSGYEQYF. CDR3 sequence (DNA): TGTGCCAGCAGCCACCGGGACCAGTCGGGCTACGAGCAGTACTTC.

This chain links TRBV6-2 or TRBV6-3 with TRBJ2-7, with D unresolved. The germline gives CDR1 MNHEY, CDR2 SVGEGT. V shed 8 bases and J shed 4 bases, with 12 bases lying between them. The CDR3 has 12 amino acids. CDR3 region: CASAGGLYEQYF. CDR3 nucleotides: TGTGCCAGCGCCGGCGGCCTTTACGAGCAGTACTTC.

This chain connects TRBV4-3 to TRBJ1-6; no firm D call. CDR3 length: 15 residues. The V end was cut by 0 bases, the J end by 10 bases, with 13 bases between. Germline CDR1 is LGHNA and CDR2 is YSLEER. The CDR3 loop reads CASSQESGIGSPLHF. The CDR3 coding sequence is TGCGCCAGCAGCCAAGAGTCCGGGATAGGATCACCCCTCCACTTT.

V is TRBV6-5 and J is TRBJ2-5; 10 positions agree with TRBD2. The J call could be wrong; TRBJ2-7 is a better fit for the DNA end. Germline V gene lookup returns CDR1 MNHEY and CDR2 SVGAGI. The CDR3 loop spans 14 amino acids. CDR3 loop: CASSTTGTSAEQYF. The CDR3 nucleotides are TGTGCCAGCAGTACAACCGGGACTAGCGCCGAGCAGTACTTC.

The chain has TRBV20-1 and TRBJ1-2, with 11 bases that match TRBD1. V was pared by 3 bases and J by 2 bases, with 2 bases of the junction left unmatched. The CDR3 contains 14 residues. Germline V gene lookup returns CDR1 DFQATT and CDR2 SNEGSKA (reference sequence). The CDR3 here is CSASRTGGNYGYTF. Here the CDR3 DNA reads TGCAGTGCTAGCCGGACAGGGGGCAACTATGGCTACACCTTC.

The chain combines TRBV21-1 with TRBJ2-4; no DNA check was done on the table's D call, TRBD2. TRBV21-1 has pseudogene status. This CDR3 has 16 amino acids. The CDR3: CASSKVGRRGKNIQYF. In DNA form, the CDR3 reads TGTGCCAGCAGCAAAGTTGGCAGGAGGGGCAAAAACATTCAGTACTTC.

This clonotype was observed once. The chain recombines TRBV28 with TRBJ1-4; D gene ambiguous. With 2 bases removed from V and 0 bases from J, the gap between germline ends came to 7 bases. This CDR3 region has 15 residues. The germline CDR1 and CDR2 sequences are MDHEN and SYDVKM. Written as DNA, the CDR3 is TGTGCCAGCAGTTTAGGTCGGACAACTAATGAAAAACTGTTTTTT. Translation gives CASSLGRTTNEKLFF. Together with reference TRBV28 and TRBJ1-4, the CDR3 gives the full variable domain: DVKVTQSSRYLVKRTGEKVFLECVQDMDHENMFWYRQDPGLGLRLIYFSYDVKMKEKGDIPEGYSVSREKKERFSLILESASTNQTSMYLCASSLGRTTNEKLFFGSGTQLSVL.

The rearrangement joins TRBV4-2 to TRBJ2-7; 9 bases align to TRBD2. The J call may be faulty, since TRBJ2-5 better matches the DNA end. From germline, CDR1 is LGHNA and CDR2 YNFKEQ. The CDR3 length is 16 residues. The CDR3: CASSQDDLAGIGTQYF. Here the CDR3 DNA reads TGTGCCAGCAGCCAAGATGACCTAGCGGGAATAGGGACCCAGTACTTC.

This clonotype was picked up one time. This chain uses TRBV5-1 with TRBJ2-3; no reliable D call. Trimming left V 0 bases short and J 2 bases short, with 10 bases between. This CDR3 comprises 15 residues. The V gene's germline CDR1 is SGHRS and CDR2 YFSETQ. The DNA for the CDR3 is TGCGCCAGCAGCTTGGACGGTCTTCACACAGATACGCAGTATTTT. As protein: CASSLDGLHTDTQYF.

The CDR3: CASRLGSLYTDTQYF. CDR3 in DNA: TGTGCCAGTAGGCTTGGGAGTTTGTACACAGATACGCAGTATTTT. The chain recombines TRBV19 with TRBJ2-3, with a tentative D call TRBD2 (5 bases). Trimming shortened V by 6 bases and J by 2 bases, and 15 bases separated the two germline ends. CDR1 LNHDA and CDR2 SQIVND come from the germline V gene (reference sequence). CDR3 length equals 15 residues.

A few counts support this clonotype. A much larger clone lies a single base off, so this may be a read error. The chain has TRBV20-1 and TRBJ2-1, with 7 bases fitting TRBD2. The assigned J gene may be wrong: the sequence end matches TRBJ2-7 better. From germline, CDR1 is DFQATT and CDR2 SNEGSKA (reference sequence). The CDR3 is 15 amino acids. The CDR3 reads CSAIRASGMYNEQYF. The CDR3, as DNA: TGCAGTGCTATTAGGGCTAGCGGTATGTACAATGAGCAGTACTTC.